The 8 T cell receptor beta chains reported below all come from one sample, sequenced in a study of T cell repertoires in cytomegalovirus infection. Each CDR3 protein gets one entry after TCRdb re-called the reads with MiXCR. Here the sample spans hundreds of thousands of distinct CDR3 sequences, 24% being singletons. The specimen sequenced was CD8+ T cells from PBMCs. These receptors were taken from a human donor in good health (CMV status not recorded). Some clones in this sample may be carry-over from other donors' samples.

V and J are TRBV4-3 and TRBJ1-4; a weak D match, TRBD1 (6 bases). The germline CDR1 and CDR2 sequences are LGHNA and YSLEER. V lost 0 bases and J lost 5, with 13 bases in between. This CDR3 is built from 16 residues. The CDR3 loop reads CASSQEGRGANEKLFF. The CDR3 region has the DNA TGCGCCAGCAGCCAAGAGGGTAGGGGGGCGAATGAAAAACTGTTTTTT.

V is TRBV7-6 and J is TRBJ2-7, with D uncertain. Trimming removed 7 bases from V and 4 bases from J, with 11 bases in between. The CDR3 is 12 residues long. In germline, CDR1 is SGHVS, CDR2 FNYEAQ. This CDR3 is CASNSKVYEQYF. As DNA, the CDR3 is TGTGCCAGCAACAGTAAGGTTTACGAGCAGTACTTC.

J is TRBJ2-6 and V is TRBV13; 10 nucleotides match TRBD1. The CDR3 covers 15 residues. Germline V gives CDR1 PRHDT, CDR2 FYEKMQ (reference sequence). The J segment lost 0 bases and the V segment lost 8 bases, leaving 1 base of the junction unmatched. Written as DNA, the CDR3 is TGTGCCAGCGGACAGGGGGGCTCTGGGGCCAACGTCCTGACTTTC. This translates into CASGQGGSGANVLTF.

This clonotype appeared many times. The V call is TRBV7-8, the J call TRBJ1-5, with unresolved D. V dropped 5 bases and J dropped 0 bases, with 8 bases sitting between them. Germline V CDR1 and CDR2: SGHVS, FQNEAQ. The CDR3 runs to 14 residues. The CDR3 spells CASSAGNSNQPQHF. The CDR3 region has the DNA TGTGCCAGCAGCGCCGGTAATAGCAATCAGCCCCAGCATTTT.

About this clonotype: The junction shows a germline mismatch at one end, possibly a read error. The chain carries TRBV6-6 and TRBJ2-1; D gene uncertain. CDR3 length: 13 amino acids. Germline CDR1 and CDR2: MNHNY and SVGAGI (reference sequence). The CDR3 DNA reads TGTGCCAGCAGTTATTACGGAAACAATGATCAGTTCTTC. This codes for CASSYYGNNDQFF.

The chain combines TRBV25-1 with TRBJ1-2; possibly TRBD1 for D (5 bases). CDR3 length: 14 amino acids. Looked up from germline, CDR1 is MGHDK and CDR2 is SYGVNS. Trimming took 2 bases from V and 4 from J, leaving 11 bases between them. The CDR3 spells CASSELQDPYGYTF. The DNA for the CDR3 is TGTGCCAGCAGTGAACTACAGGATCCCTATGGCTACACCTTC.

This clonotype appeared many times. As DNA, the CDR3 is TGTGCCAGCAGCTTAGAACTGCCCGGGGCCACAGATACGCAGTATTTT. Encoded protein: CASSLELPGATDTQYF. This rearrangement joins TRBV7-6 to TRBJ2-3; D possibly matches TRBD1 or TRBD2 (5 bases each). The CDR3 runs to 16 residues. The germline V and J ends were trimmed by 1 base and 2 bases, with 13 bases remaining between them. Per the germline V gene, CDR1 is SGHVS and CDR2 is FNYEAQ.

The chain is built from TRBV6-2 or TRBV6-3 and TRBJ2-3; 10 bases are a match to TRBD1. The V and J ends lost 2 bases and 4 bases, in that order; junction bases with no gene match: 12. Germline V lookup: CDR1 MNHEY, CDR2 SVGEGT. This CDR3 has 18 residues. CDR3 DNA sequence: TGTGCCAGCAGTTACCCACTGGGACAGGGGACTGGGGCAGATACGCAGTATTTT. The encoded protein is CASSYPLGQGTGADTQYF.